This entry concerns a single TCR beta chain. What it recognizes is unknown. These data belong to a study of blood T cells in healthy people across ages. Findings and limits, study-wide: More naive CD4+ cells and higher diversity were found in long-lived than in aged donors.

Next came a second PCR, run for about 6 to 11 cycles, which used a sample-barcoded 5' primer along with a J-beta primer mix. In TCRdb, the 5' RACE reads were re-called with MiXCR into one record per CDR3 protein. The sample has 730,000 or so distinct CDR3 sequences, roughly 41% seen once; the top ten hold approximately 22%. Samples had at least 6.5 million PBMCs isolated from them. No fewer than 5.5 micrograms of total RNA were isolated from every sample. From germline, CDR1 is SGHRS and CDR2 YFSETQ. The CDR3 sequence is 13 residues long. Trimming took 2 bases from V and 0 from J, leaving 5 bases between them.

The sequence came from a woman between 55 and 75 years old in good health. V gene TRBV5-1 combines with J gene TRBJ1-2; D is uncertain. Sequenced material: blood. The CDR3 protein is CASSFASNYGYTF. Written as DNA, the CDR3 is TGCGCCAGCAGCTTCGCCTCTAACTATGGCTACACCTTC.